The TCR beta chain described here comes from a study of Ad26.COV2.S vaccination and SARS-CoV-2 variants. CDR1 is LGHDT and CDR2 is YNNKEL in the germline V gene (reference sequence). V lost 1 base and J 0 bases, leaving 3 bases between the germline ends. The CDR3 length is 13 residues. The table came from immunoSEQ multiplex PCR; TCRdb's copy has only in-frame clones and leaves some out. The sample includes 300,000 to 400,000 clones, around 86% of them seen just once. The treatment here: approximately 18 received Ad26.COV2.S at low or high dose, single or two shots; about 5 received placebo; per-sample allocation not given. It was on day 63 after the first vaccine or placebo injection that samples were taken. Expression of Wuhan-strain SARS-CoV-2 spike came from the Ad26 vector that formed the vaccine. On this clone: This sample also contains other DNA sequences that code for the same CDR3.

This sample comprised peripheral blood, obtained in a trial of Ad26.COV2.S vaccine versus placebo. The receptor comes from a person between 18 and 65 years old who received the Ad26.COV2.S COVID-19 vaccine or a placebo. The gene calls are TRBV3-1 (or the pseudogene TRBV3-2) and TRBJ1-1; D gene ambiguous. CDR3 sequence (DNA): TGTGCCAGCAGCCAAGCGTTGAACACTGAAGCTTTCTTT. Translating it yields CASSQALNTEAFF.